This T cell receptor (beta chain) derives from a study of blood T cell repertoires in COVID-19. The assay was immunoSEQ multiplex PCR, and TCRdb's table has in-frame clones only and misses some. The sample yields about 120,000 clones, approximately 85% seen once. The CDR3 loop spans 15 amino acids. Germline V gene lookup returns CDR1 LGHNT and CDR2 FRNRAP. With V trimmed by 6 bases and J by 5 bases, 13 bases remained unmatched. This receptor was taken from a man aged 70 or older with acute or convalescent COVID-19. The genes are TRBV12-5 and TRBJ2-7, with 7 bases aligning to TRBD2. The sequenced material came from peripheral blood. CDR3 amino acids: CASGGKWGGLNEQYF. In nucleotides, the CDR3 is TGTGCTAGTGGAGGGAAGTGGGGGGGGTTGAACGAGCAGTACTTC.